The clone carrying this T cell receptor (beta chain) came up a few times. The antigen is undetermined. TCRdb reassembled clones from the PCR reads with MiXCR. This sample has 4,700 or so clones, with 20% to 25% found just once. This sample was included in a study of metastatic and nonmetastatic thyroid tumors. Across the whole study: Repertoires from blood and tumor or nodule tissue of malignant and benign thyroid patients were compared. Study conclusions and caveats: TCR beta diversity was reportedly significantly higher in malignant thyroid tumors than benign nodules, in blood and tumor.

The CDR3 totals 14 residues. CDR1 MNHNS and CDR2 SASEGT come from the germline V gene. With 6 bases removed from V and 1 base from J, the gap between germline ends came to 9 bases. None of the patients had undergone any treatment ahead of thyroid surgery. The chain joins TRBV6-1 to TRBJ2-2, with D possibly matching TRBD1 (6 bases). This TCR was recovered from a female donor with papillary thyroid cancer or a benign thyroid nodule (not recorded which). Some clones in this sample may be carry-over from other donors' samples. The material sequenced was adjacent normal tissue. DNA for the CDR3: TGTGCCAGCAGGCCACAGGGGAACACCGGGGAGCTGTTTTTT. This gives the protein CASRPQGNTGELFF.